The sequence of this T cell receptor (beta chain) was determined in a study of blood T cell repertoires in COVID-19. As for the study in general: Samples of COVID-19 (acute and convalescent) were obtained from the United States, Italy and Spain.

Germline V gene sequence: CDR1 MDHEN, CDR2 SYDVKM. V lost 10 bases and J 2 bases, leaving 15 bases between the germline ends. The CDR3 length is 14 residues. Profiling relied on immunoSEQ multiplex PCR, and the TCRdb table lists in-frame clones only, not all of them. Of 260,000 or so clones listed, around 82% are singletons. The receptor comes from a woman in her sixties or seventies with acute or convalescent COVID-19. This sequence joins TRBV28 and TRBJ1-5, with D possibly being TRBD1 (5 bases). The sample comprised peripheral blood. This chain's CDR3 is CAILGPGGNQPQHF. CDR3 bases: TGTGCCATCCTGGGGCCGGGGGGCAATCAGCCCCAGCATTTT.